One and the same sample provided the 7 T cell receptor beta chains below, sequenced in a study of T-cell memory formation after mild COVID-19. TCRdb reprocessed the 5' RACE reads via MiXCR and lists one record per CDR3 protein. The data hold 270,000 or so distinct CDR3 sequences, with roughly 18% observed a single time. Material: PBMCs or a T cell subset sorted from them (not recorded which). The receptor source for this set is a man younger than 30 who had mild COVID-19 (a few samples of this study predate the infection). Cell type and time point are not known.

This clonotype was detected only a few times. The chain carries TRBV20-1 and TRBJ1-2; D unresolved. The CDR3 has 12 residues. V was trimmed by 3 bases and J by 1 base, leaving 6 bases between them. The germline V gene has CDR1 DFQATT and CDR2 SNEGSKA (reference sequence). The CDR3 loop reads CSASGDNYGYTF. The CDR3 nucleotides are TGCAGTGCTAGCGGGGATAACTATGGCTACACCTTC.

This clonotype was seen more than once but under ten times. The chain links TRBV7-6 to TRBJ2-5, with 7 bases fitting TRBD1. CDR1 is SGHVS and CDR2 is FNYEAQ in the germline V gene. V shed 4 bases, J shed 2 bases, and the junction held 7 bases outside the gene matches. This CDR3 is 15 amino acids long. The CDR3: CASSSRDRRQETQYF. The CDR3 DNA follows: TGTGCCAGCAGCTCCCGGGACAGACGACAAGAGACCCAGTACTTC.

The J gene is TRBJ2-3, the V gene TRBV5-1; D possibly matches TRBD1 or TRBD2 (5 bases each). Germline V gives CDR1 SGHRS, CDR2 YFSETQ. The CDR3 contains 13 residues. Trimming left V 5 bases short and J 4 bases short, with 11 bases between. As DNA, the CDR3 is TGCGCCAGCAGGGGGGAAGAGGCAGATACGCAGTATTTT. Translating gives CASRGEEADTQYF.

The rearrangement uses TRBV15 and TRBJ2-1; weak D call: TRBD2 (7 bases). Germline loops: CDR1 LNHNV, CDR2 YYDKDF (reference sequence). CDR3 length equals 17 residues. Trimming stripped 2 bases from V and 10 bases from J, with 24 bases between. The CDR3 sequence is CATSRSPAKAPGGEQFF. DNA for the CDR3: TGTGCCACCAGCAGATCCCCTGCAAAGGCTCCGGGGGGCGAGCAGTTCTTC.

CDR3 nucleotide sequence: TGCACCAGCAGCCAAGGGACAGGGGGCCTTACCCTAGCCAAAAACATTCAGTACTTC. Amino acids: CTSSQGTGGLTLAKNIQYF. The V and J genes are TRBV1 and TRBJ2-4; no DNA check was done on the table's D call, TRBD1. TRBV1 is flagged as a pseudogene. The CDR3 totals 19 residues.

Only a few counts were recorded for this clonotype. This chain links TRBV2 with TRBJ2-1; D is perhaps TRBD1 or TRBD2 (5 bases each). Germline CDR1 SNHLY, CDR2 FYNNEI. V was trimmed by 6 bases and J by 10 bases, leaving 13 bases between them. The CDR3 is 12 residues long. CDR3 DNA sequence: TGTGCCAGCAGCACTCAGGGCGGGGAGCAGTTCTTC. It is translated as CASSTQGGEQFF.

This sequence joins TRBV11-2 and TRBJ2-6; D uncertain. The germline gives CDR1 SGHAT, CDR2 FQNNGV. V shed 5 bases and J shed 2 bases, with 10 bases lying between them. The CDR3 loop spans 15 amino acids. CDR3 in DNA: TGTGCCAGCAGCCGCTGGTGGGCTGGGGCCAACGTCCTGACTTTC. This codes for CASSRWWAGANVLTF.